This T cell receptor beta chain was captured by sequencing in a study of blood T cell repertoires in COVID-19. Up to 2 weeks before entering the study, exposed participants had met a COVID-19 case. Assay used: immunoSEQ multiplex PCR; TCRdb lists only in-frame clones, some missing. The sample holds 400,000 to 500,000 clones, 70% to 90% seen once. The CDR3 totals 14 residues. The V and J ends lost 5 bases and 4 bases respectively, with 11 bases between them. The germline gives CDR1 MNHEY, CDR2 SVGAGI. The rearrangement joins TRBV6-5 to TRBJ1-4; possibly TRBD1 for D (6 bases). The TCR comes from a woman between 18 and 30 years old who had been exposed to COVID-19. Sequencing was done on a sample of PBMCs or T cells enriched from blood (not recorded which). The CDR3 spells CASSRTVYNEKLFF. The DNA of the CDR3 is TGTGCCAGCAGTAGGACAGTCTATAATGAAAAACTGTTTTTT.